A selection of T cell receptor beta chains follows, all from one sample in a study of blood T cell repertoires in COVID-19. Sequenced by immunoSEQ multiplex PCR; TCRdb stores in-frame clones only, minus some. In the table there are some 500,000 clones, 70% to 90% of which are singletons. Sequenced material: peripheral blood. Receptors were obtained from a woman aged 45-65 years with COVID-19, enrolled during active disease. Both conserved end residues are part of each CDR3.

V,J,CDR3
TRBV27,TRBJ2-1,CASRTRGSDEQFF
TRBV6-6,TRBJ1-5,CASSREGQPQHF
TRBV12-3/TRBV12-4,TRBJ2-1,CASSSWVAGEQFF
TRBV19,TRBJ1-2,CASSPSGQAFYGYTF
TRBV10-3,TRBJ2-1,CAISELAGVNEQFF
TRBV10-3,TRBJ1-2,CAINNGQGYYGYTF
TRBV5-4,TRBJ2-2,CASSLPTVTGELFF
TRBV20-1,TRBJ1-3,CSASLPLGSGNTIYF
TRBV18,TRBJ2-7,CASSPSGQLAGEQYF
TRBV28,TRBJ2-1,CASSPPQGRWEQFF
TRBV2,TRBJ2-7,CASSERAYEQYF
TRBV30,TRBJ1-2,CAWSREGIYGYTF
TRBV7-4,TRBJ1-1,CASSFTRTPKNTEAFF
TRBV29-1,TRBJ1-1,CSVEGLEAFF
TRBV5-1,TRBJ2-7,CASSARGQSYEQYF
TRBV30,TRBJ1-3,CAWSLGTGDTIYF
TRBV2,TRBJ2-1,CASSEERTRYNEQFF
TRBV20-1,TRBJ2-5,CSALAVETQYF
TRBV7-9,TRBJ2-7,CASSPRSYEQYF
TRBV19,TRBJ1-5,CASISTGGAGQPQHF
TRBV6-5,TRBJ2-3,CATTQGSQYF
TRBV2,TRBJ1-5,CASSREGQQPQHF
TRBV11-1,TRBJ2-7,CASSSYGGQLTYEQYF
TRBV14,TRBJ1-2,CASSQGKGGGYTF
TRBV29-1,TRBJ1-2,CSVGGQDGGYTF
TRBV12-5,TRBJ1-1,CASGSDRGPRTEAFF
TRBV30,TRBJ2-3,CAWTRGTSGRTDTQYF
TRBV28,TRBJ2-1,CASSSTSASSNEQFF
TRBV30,TRBJ1-5,CAWTGGLGQPQHF
TRBV5-1,TRBJ1-4,CASRGQGNEKLFF
TRBV19,TRBJ2-3,CASTVAGAFTDTQYF
TRBV6-5,TRBJ1-5,CASSSRSGAQHF
TRBV9,TRBJ2-7,CASSVDEGMGQYF
TRBV12-3/TRBV12-4,TRBJ1-2,CASSYSTNYGYTF
TRBV24-1,TRBJ2-1,CATSGGTYEQFF
TRBV4-1,TRBJ2-6,CASSRRLTGANVLTF
TRBV7-9,TRBJ2-5,CASSFQGSQETQYF
TRBV11-2,TRBJ1-1,CASSPWTGDEAFF
TRBV2,TRBJ1-5,CASSPRQGASQPQHF
TRBV7-6,TRBJ2-5,CASSTGPRETQYF
TRBV15,TRBJ1-4,CATSRGTQRDEKLFF
TRBV27,TRBJ2-1,CASSGASGAYNEQFF
TRBV6-5,TRBJ2-1,CASSYGGGQSYNEQFF
TRBV9,TRBJ2-2,CASSAGTGFGELFF
TRBV6-1,TRBJ1-6,CASSEAPRGTYNSPLHF
TRBV30,TRBJ1-3,CAWSMGQALSGNTIYF
TRBV7-2,TRBJ1-1,CASSLEGQPYTEAFF
TRBV7-8,TRBJ1-4,CASSSRDINEKLFF